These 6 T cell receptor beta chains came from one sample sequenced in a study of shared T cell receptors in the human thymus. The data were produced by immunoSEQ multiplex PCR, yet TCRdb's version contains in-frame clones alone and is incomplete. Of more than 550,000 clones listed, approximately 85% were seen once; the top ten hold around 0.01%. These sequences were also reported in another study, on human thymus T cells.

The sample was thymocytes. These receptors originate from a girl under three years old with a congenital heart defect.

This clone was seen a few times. DNA for the CDR3: TGTGCCAGCAGTGAGTACAGGACAGGGTATGGCTACACCTTC. Protein sequence: CASSEYRTGYGYTF. The chain recombines TRBV2 with TRBJ1-2; 8 positions agree with TRBD1. Germline CDR1 SNHLY, CDR2 FYNNEI. This CDR3 region has 14 residues. J gave up 5 bases and V 3 bases, and 5 bases lay outside the gene matches.

Here the CDR3 reads CASSEGWEDEKLFF. In nucleotides, the CDR3 is TGTGCCAGCAGTGAAGGGTGGGAGGATGAAAAACTGTTTTTT. V and J are TRBV6-1 and TRBJ1-4; no clear D gene. The V and J ends lost 1 base and 6 bases respectively, with 9 bases between them. Germline assignment: CDR1 MNHNS and CDR2 SASEGT. The CDR3 is made up of 14 amino acids.

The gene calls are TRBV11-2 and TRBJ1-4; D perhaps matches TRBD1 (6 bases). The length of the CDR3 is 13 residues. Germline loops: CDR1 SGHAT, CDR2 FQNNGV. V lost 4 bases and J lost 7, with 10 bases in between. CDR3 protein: CASSSTGTEKLFF. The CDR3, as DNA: TGTGCCAGCAGCTCAACAGGGACTGAAAAACTGTTTTTT.

The CDR3 loop is CASSSRDSREQYF. DNA for the CDR3: TGCGCCAGCAGCTCCCGGGACAGCCGCGAGCAGTACTTC. The chain couples TRBV5-1 to TRBJ2-7; TRBD1 aligns across 7 bases. CDR3 size: 13 residues. J gave up 6 bases and V 3 bases, and 6 bases lay outside the gene matches. Germline V gives CDR1 SGHRS, CDR2 YFSETQ.

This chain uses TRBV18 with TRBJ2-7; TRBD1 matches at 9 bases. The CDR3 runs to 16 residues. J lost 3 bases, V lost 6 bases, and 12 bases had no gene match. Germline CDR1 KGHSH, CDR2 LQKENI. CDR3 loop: CASSPVPTGGLYEQYF. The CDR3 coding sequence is TGTGCCAGCTCCCCTGTCCCGACAGGGGGGCTCTACGAGCAGTACTTC. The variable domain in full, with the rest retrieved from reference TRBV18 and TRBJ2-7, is NAGVMQNPRHLVRRRGQEARLRCSPMKGHSHVYWYRQLPEEGLKFMVYLQKENIIDESGMPKERFSAEFPKEGPSILRIQQVVRGDSAAYFCASSPVPTGGLYEQYFGPGTRLTVT.

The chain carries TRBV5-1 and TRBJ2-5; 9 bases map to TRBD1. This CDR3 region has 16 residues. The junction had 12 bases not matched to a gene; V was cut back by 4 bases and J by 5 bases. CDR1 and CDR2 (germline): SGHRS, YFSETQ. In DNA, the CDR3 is TGCGCCAGCAGCACCGGGACAGGGTGGGTGAAGGAGACCCAGTACTTC. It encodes CASSTGTGWVKETQYF.